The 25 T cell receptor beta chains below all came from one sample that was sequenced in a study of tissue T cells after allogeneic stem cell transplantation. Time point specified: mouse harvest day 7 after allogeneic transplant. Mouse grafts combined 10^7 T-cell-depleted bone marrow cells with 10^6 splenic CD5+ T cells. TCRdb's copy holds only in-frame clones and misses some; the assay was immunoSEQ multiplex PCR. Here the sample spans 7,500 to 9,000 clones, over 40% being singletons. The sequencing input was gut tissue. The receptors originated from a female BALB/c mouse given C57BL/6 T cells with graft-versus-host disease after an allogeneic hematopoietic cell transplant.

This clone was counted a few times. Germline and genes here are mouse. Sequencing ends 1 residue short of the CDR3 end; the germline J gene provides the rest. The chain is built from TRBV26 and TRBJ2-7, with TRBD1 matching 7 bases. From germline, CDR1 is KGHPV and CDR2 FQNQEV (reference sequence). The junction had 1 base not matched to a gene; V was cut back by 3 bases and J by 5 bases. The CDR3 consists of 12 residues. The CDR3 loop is CASSLTGDEQYF. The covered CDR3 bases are TGTGCCAGCAGTCTAACAGGGGATGAACAGTAC.

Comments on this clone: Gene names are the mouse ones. Partial CDR3 DNA: TGTGCCAGCACCCCGGGACTGGGGGGGCGCCCCGGTGAACAGTAC. Amino acids: CASTPGLGGRPGEQY. The CDR3 as a whole reads CASTPGLGGRPGEQYF. The J gene is TRBJ2-7, the V gene TRBV15; TRBD2 matches at 14 bases. Sequencing ends 1 residue short of the CDR3 end; the germline J gene provides the rest. The germline V gene encodes CDR1 SGHND and CDR2 FRSKSL. V lost 7 bases, J lost 6 bases, and 11 bases stayed unmatched. The CDR3 covers 16 residues.

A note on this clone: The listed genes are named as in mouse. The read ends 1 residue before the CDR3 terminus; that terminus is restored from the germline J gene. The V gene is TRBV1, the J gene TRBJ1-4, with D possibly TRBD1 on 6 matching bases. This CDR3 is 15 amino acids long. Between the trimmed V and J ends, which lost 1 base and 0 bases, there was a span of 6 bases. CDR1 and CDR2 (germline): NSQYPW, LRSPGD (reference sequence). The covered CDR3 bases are TGCACCTGCAGTGCAGGGACAGTTTCCAACGAAAGATTATTT. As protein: CTCSAGTVSNERLF. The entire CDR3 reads CTCSAGTVSNERLFF.

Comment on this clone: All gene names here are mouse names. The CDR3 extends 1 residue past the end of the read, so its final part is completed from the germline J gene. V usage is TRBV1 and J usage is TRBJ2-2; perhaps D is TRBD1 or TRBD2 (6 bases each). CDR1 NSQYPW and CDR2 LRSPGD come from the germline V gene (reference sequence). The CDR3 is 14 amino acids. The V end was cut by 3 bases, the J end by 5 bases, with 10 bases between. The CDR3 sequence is CTCSAGARTGQLYF. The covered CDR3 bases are TGCACCTGCAGTGCGGGGGCACGGACCGGGCAGCTCTAC. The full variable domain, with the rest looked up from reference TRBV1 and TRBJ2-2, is VTLLEQNPRWRLVPRGQAVNLRCILKNSQYPWMSWYQQDLQKQLQWLFTLRSPGDKEVKSLPGADYLATRVTDTELRLQVANMSQGRTLYCTCSAGARTGQLYFGEGSKLTVL.

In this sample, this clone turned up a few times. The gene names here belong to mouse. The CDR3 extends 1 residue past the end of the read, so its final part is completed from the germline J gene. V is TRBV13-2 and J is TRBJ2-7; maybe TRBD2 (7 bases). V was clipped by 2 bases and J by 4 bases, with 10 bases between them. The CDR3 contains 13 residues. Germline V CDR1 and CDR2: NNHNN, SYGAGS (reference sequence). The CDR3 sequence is CASGERGAYEQYF. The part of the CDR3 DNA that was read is TGTGCCAGCGGTGAGAGGGGGGCGTATGAACAGTAC.

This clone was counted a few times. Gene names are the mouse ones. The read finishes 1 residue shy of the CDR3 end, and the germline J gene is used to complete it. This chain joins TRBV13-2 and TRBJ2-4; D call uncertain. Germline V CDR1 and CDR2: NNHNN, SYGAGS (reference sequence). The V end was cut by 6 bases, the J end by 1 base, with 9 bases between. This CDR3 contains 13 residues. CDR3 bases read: TGTGCCAGCGCCCTCCTGGGTCAAAACACCTTGTAC. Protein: CASALLGQNTLY. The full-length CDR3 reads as CASALLGQNTLYF.

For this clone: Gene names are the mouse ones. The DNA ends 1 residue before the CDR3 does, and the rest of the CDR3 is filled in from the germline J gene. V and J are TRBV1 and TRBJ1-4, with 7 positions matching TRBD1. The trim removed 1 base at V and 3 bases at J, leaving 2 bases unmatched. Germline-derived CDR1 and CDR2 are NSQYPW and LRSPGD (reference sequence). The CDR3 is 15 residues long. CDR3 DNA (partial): TGCACCTGCAGTGCAGTTGGGACAGCCAACGAAAGATTATTT. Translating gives CTCSAVGTANERLF. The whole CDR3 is CTCSAVGTANERLFF.

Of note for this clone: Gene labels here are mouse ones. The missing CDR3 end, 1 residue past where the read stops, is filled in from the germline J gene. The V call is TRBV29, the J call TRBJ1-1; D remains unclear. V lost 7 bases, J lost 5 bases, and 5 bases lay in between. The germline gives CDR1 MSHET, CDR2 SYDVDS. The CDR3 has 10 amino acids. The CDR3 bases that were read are TGTGCTAGCATAGGGACAGAAGTCTTC. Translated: CASIGTEVF. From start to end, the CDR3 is CASIGTEVFF.

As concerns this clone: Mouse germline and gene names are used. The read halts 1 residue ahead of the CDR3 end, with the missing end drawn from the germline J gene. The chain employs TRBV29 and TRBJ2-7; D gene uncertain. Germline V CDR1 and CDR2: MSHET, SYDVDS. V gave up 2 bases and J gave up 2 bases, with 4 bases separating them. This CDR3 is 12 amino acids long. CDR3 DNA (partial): TGTGCTAGCAGTTTACTGGCCTATGAACAGTAC. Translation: CASSLLAYEQY. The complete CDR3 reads CASSLLAYEQYF.

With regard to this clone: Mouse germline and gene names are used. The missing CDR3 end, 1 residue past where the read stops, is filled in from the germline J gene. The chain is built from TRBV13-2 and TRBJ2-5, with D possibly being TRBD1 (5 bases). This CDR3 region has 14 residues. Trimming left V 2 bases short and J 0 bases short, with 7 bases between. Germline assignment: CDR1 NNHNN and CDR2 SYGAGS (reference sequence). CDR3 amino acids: CASGERGNQDTQYF. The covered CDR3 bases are TGTGCCAGCGGTGAGAGGGGTAACCAAGACACCCAGTAC.

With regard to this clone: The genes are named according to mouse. The CDR3 loop reads CASRTPGGQNTLYF. The CDR3 DNA, read in part, is TGTGCCAGCAGGACCCCTGGGGGTCAAAACACCTTGTAC. V gene TRBV19 combines with J gene TRBJ2-4, with TRBD2 as a possible D gene (6 bases). The read halts 1 residue ahead of the CDR3 end, with the missing end drawn from the germline J gene. The germline V gene encodes CDR1 FNHDT and CDR2 SITEND (reference sequence). This CDR3 has 14 amino acids. V was cut by 5 bases and J by 1 base, with 11 bases left in between.

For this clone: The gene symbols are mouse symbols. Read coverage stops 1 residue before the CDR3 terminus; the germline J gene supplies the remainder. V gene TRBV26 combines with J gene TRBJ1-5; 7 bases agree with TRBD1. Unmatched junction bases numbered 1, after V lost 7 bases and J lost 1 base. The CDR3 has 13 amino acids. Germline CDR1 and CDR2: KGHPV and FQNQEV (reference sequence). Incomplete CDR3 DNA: TGTGCCAGCACGACAGGGAACAACCAGGCTCCGCTT. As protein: CASTTGNNQAPL. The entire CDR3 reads CASTTGNNQAPLF.

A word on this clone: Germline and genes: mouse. Here the CDR3 reads CTCSAAGTNNERLFF. Partial CDR3 DNA: TGCACCTGCAGTGCAGCCGGGACAAACAACGAAAGATTATTT. The genes are TRBV1 and TRBJ1-4; D is perhaps TRBD1 (6 bases). Read coverage stops 1 residue before the CDR3 terminus; the germline J gene supplies the remainder. This CDR3 has 15 residues. CDR1 NSQYPW and CDR2 LRSPGD come from the germline V gene (reference sequence). Trimming took off 1 base at V and 4 bases at J, with 10 bases between the two ends.

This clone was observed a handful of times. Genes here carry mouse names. CDR3 sequence reads: CASSQANTGQLYF. The sequenced CDR3 bases are TGTGCCAGCAGTCAAGCAAACACCGGGCAGCTCTAC. The rearrangement joins TRBV15 to TRBJ2-2, with no clear D. The CDR3 goes on 1 residue after the read ends, and that part is filled in from the germline J gene. The CDR3 totals 13 residues. Germline CDR1 and CDR2: SGHND and FRSKSL. The V end was cut by 5 bases, the J end by 0 bases, with 4 bases between.

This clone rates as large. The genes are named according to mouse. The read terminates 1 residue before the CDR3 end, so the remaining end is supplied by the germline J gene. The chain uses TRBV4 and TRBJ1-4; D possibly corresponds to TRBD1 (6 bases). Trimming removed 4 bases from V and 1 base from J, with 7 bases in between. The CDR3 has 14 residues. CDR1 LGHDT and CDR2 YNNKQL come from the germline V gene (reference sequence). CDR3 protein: CASSFRGSNERLFF. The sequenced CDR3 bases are TGTGCCAGCAGCTTCAGGGGTTCCAACGAAAGATTATTT.

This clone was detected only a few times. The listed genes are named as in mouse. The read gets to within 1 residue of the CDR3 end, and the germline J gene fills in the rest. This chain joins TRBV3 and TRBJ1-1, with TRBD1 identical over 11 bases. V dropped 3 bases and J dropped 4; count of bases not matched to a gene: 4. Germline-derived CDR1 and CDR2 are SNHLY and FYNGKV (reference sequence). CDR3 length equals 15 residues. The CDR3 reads CASSFGTGGGTEVFF. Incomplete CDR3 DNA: TGTGCCAGCAGCTTCGGGACAGGGGGTGGCACAGAAGTCTTC.

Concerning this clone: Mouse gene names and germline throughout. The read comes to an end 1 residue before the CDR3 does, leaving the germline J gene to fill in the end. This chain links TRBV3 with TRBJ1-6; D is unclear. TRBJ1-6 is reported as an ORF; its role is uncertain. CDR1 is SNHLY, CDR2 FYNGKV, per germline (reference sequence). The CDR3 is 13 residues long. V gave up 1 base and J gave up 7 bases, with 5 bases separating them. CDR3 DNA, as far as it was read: TGTGCCAGCAGCTTAGACAGAAATTCGCCCCTCTAC. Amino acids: CASSLDRNSPLY. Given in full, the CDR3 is CASSLDRNSPLYF.

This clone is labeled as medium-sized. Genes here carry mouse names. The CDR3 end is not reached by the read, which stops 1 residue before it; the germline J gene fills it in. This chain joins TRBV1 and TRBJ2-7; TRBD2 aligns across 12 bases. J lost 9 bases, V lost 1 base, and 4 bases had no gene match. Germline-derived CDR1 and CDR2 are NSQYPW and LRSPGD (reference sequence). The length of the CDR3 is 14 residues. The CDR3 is CTCSAGTGGGRQYF. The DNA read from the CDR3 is TGCACCTGCAGTGCAGGGACTGGGGGGGGAAGACAGTAC.

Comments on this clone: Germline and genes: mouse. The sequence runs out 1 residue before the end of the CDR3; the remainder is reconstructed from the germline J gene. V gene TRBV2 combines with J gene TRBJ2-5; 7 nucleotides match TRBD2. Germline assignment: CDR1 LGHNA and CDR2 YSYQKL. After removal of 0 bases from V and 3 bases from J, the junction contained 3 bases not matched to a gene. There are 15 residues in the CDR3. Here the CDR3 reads CASSQDGWGQDTQYF. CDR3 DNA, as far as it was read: TGTGCCAGCAGCCAAGATGGCTGGGGGCAAGACACCCAGTAC.

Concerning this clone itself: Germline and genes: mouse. The CDR3 loop reads CASSPRGNTGQLYF. The covered CDR3 bases are TGTGCCAGCTCTCCTAGGGGAAACACCGGGCAGCTCTAC. The chain combines TRBV12-1 with TRBJ2-2, with D perhaps TRBD1 (5 bases). The read terminates 1 residue before the CDR3 end, so the remaining end is supplied by the germline J gene. Germline V gene lookup returns CDR1 SGHSN and CDR2 HYEKVE. V was clipped by 2 bases and J by 1 base, with 7 bases between them. The CDR3 is made up of 14 amino acids. Full variable domain (missing parts from reference TRBV12-1 and TRBJ2-2): DSGVVQSPRHIIKEKGGRSVLTCIPISGHSNVVWYQQTLGKELKFLIQHYEKVERDKGFLPSRFSVQQFDDYHSEMNMSALELEDSAMYFCASSPRGNTGQLYFGEGSKLTVL.

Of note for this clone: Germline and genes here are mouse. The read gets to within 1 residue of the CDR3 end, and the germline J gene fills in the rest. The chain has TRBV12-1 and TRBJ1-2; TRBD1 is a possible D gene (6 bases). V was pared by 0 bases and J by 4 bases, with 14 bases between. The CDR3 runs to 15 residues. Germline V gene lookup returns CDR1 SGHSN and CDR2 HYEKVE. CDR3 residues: CASSLWDIAGSDYTF. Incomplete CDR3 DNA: TGTGCCAGCTCTCTCTGGGACATCGCCGGCTCCGACTACACC.

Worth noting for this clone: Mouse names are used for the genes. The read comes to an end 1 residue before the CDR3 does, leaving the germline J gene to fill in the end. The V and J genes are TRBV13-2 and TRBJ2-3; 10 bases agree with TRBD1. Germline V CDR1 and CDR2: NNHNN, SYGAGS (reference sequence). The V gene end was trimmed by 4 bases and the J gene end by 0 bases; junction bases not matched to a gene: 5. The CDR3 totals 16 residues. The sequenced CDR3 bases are TGTGCCAGCGGTAGGACAGGGGGGCCTAGTGCAGAAACGCTGTAT. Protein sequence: CASGRTGGPSAETLY. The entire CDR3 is CASGRTGGPSAETLYF.

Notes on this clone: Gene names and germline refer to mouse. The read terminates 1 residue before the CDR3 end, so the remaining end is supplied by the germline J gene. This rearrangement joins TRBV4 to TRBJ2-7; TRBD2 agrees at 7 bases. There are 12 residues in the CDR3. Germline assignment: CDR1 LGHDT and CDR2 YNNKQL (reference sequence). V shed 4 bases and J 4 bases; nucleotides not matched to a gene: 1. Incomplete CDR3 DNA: TGTGCCAGCAGCTTGACTGGGTATGAACAGTAC. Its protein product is CASSLTGYEQY. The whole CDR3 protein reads CASSLTGYEQYF.

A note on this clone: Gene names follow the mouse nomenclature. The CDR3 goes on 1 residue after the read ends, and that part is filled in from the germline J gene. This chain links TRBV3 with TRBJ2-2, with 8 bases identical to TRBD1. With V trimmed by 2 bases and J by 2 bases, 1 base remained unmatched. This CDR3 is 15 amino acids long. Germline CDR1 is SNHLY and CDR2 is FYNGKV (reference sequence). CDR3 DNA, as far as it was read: TGTGCCAGCAGCTTAAGGGACAGGAACACCGGGCAGCTCTAC. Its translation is CASSLRDRNTGQLY. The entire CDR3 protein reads CASSLRDRNTGQLYF.

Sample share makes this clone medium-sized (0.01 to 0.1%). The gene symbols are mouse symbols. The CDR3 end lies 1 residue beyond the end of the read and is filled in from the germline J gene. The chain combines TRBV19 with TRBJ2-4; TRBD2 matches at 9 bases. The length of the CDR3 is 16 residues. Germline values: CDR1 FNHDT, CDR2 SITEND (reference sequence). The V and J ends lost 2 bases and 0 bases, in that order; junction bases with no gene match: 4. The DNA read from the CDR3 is TGTGCCAGCAGTATTGGGGGGGCGGCTAGTCAAAACACCTTGTAC. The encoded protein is CASSIGGAASQNTLY. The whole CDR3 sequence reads CASSIGGAASQNTLYF.